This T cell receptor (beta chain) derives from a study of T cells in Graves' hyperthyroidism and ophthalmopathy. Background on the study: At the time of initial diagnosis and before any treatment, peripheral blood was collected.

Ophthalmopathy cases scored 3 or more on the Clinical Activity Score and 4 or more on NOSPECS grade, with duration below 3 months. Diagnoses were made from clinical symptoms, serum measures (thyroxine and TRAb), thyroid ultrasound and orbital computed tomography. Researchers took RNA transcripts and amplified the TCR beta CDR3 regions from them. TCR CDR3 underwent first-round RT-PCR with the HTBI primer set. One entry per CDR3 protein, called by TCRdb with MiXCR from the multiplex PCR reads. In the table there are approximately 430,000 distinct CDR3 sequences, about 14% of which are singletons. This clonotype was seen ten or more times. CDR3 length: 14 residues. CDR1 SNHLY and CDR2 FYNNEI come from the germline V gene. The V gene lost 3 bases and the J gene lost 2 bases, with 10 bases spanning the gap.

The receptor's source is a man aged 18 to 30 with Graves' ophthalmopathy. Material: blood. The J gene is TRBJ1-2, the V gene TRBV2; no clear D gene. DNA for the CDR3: TGTGCCAGCAGTGACGGATTGTCAAACTATGGCTACACCTTC. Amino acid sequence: CASSDGLSNYGYTF. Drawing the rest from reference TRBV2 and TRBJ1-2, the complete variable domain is EPEVTQTPSHQVTQMGQEVILRCVPISNHLYFYWYRQILGQKVEFLVSFYNNEISEKSEIFDDQFSVERPDGSNFTLKIRSTKLEDSAMYFCASSDGLSNYGYTFGSGTRLTVV.